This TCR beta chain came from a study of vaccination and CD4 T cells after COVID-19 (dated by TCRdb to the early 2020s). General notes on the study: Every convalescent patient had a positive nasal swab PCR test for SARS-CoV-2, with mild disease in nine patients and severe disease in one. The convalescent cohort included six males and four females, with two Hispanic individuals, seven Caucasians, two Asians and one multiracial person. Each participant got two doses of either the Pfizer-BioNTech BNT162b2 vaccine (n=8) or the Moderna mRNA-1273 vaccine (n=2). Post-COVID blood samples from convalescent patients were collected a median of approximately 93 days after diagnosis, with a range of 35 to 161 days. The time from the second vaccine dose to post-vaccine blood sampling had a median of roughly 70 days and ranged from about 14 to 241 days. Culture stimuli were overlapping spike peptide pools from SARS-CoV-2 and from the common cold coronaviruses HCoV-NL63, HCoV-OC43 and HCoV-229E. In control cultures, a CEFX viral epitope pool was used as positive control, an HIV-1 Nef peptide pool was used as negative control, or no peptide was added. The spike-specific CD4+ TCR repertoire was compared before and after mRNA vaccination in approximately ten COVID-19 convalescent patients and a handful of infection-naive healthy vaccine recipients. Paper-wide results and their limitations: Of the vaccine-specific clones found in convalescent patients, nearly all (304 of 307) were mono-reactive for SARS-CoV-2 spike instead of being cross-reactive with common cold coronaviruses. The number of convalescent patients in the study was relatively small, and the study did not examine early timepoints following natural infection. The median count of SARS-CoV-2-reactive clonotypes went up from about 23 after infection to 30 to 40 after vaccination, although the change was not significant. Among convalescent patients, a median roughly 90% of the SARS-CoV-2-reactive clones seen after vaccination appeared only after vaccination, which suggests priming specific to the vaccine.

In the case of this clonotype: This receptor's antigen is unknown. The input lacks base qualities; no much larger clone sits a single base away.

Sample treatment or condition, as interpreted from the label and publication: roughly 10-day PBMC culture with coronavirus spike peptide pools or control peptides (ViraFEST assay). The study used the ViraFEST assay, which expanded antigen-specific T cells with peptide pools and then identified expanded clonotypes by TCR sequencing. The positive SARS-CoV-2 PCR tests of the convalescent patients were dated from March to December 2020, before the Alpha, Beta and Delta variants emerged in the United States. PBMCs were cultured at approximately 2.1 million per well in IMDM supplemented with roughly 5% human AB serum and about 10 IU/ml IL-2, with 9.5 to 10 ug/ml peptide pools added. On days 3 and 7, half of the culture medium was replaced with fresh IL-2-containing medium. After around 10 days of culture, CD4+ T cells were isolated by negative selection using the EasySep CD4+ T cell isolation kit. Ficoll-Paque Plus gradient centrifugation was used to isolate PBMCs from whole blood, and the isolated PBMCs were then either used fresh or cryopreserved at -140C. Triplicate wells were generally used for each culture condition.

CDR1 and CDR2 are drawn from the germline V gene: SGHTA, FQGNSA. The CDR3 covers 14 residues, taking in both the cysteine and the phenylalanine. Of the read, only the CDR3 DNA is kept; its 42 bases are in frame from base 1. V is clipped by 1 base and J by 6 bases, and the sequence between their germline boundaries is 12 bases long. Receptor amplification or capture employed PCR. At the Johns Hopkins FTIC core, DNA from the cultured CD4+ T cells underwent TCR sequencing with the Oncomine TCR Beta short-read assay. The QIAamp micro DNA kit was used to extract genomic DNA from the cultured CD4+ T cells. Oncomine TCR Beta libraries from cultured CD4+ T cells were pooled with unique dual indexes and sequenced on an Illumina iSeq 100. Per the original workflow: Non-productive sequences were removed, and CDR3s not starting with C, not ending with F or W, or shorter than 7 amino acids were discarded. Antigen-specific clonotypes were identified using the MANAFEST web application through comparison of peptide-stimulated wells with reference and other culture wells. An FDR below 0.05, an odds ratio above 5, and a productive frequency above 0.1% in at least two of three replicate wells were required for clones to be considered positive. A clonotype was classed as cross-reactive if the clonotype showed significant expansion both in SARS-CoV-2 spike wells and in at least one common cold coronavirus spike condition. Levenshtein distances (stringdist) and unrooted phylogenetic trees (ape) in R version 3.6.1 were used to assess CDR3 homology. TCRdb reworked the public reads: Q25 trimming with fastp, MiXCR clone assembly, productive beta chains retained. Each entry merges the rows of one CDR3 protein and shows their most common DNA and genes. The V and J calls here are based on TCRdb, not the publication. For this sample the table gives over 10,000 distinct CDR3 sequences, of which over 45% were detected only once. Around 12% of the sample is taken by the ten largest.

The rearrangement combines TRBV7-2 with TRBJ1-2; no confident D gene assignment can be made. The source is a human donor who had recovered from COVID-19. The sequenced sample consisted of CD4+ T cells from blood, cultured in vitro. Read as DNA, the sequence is TGTGCCAGCAGCTTAGAAGGTGGGCAGAATGGCTACACCTTC. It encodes CASSLEGGQNGYTF.